Below, 20 T cell receptor beta chains from the same sample are listed, as sequenced in a study of blood T cell repertoires in COVID-19. Clones were sequenced by immunoSEQ multiplex PCR, and TCRdb holds only the in-frame ones, with some missing. This table holds 300,000 to 400,000 clones, 86% found once. Sequencing input: peripheral blood. These receptors came from a woman aged 55-69 years with COVID-19, enrolled during active disease.

J is TRBJ2-2 and V is TRBV2; TRBD1 might be the D (6 bases). The V end lost 8 bases, the J end lost 6 bases, and 16 bases lay between the germline ends. CDR1 is SNHLY and CDR2 is FYNNEI in the germline V gene. The CDR3 has 14 amino acids. CDR3 loop: CASESQGIAGELFF. CDR3 coding DNA: TGTGCCAGCGAGTCGCAGGGGATCGCCGGGGAGCTGTTTTTT.

The chain has TRBV7-3 and TRBJ2-3, with TRBD2 identical over 13 bases. From germline, CDR1 is SGHTA and CDR2 FQGTGA. Unmatched junction bases numbered 1, after V lost 4 bases and J lost 3 bases. CDR3 length: 15 amino acids. The CDR3 coding sequence is TGTGCCAGCAGCTCACTAGCGGGGGGGACAGATACGCAGTATTTT. The encoded protein is CASSSLAGGTDTQYF.

The chain employs TRBV19 and TRBJ1-5; D remains ambiguous. This CDR3 has 16 amino acids. CDR1 LNHDA and CDR2 SQIVND come from the germline V gene (reference sequence). The V end was cut by 5 bases, the J end by 0 bases, with 14 bases between. CDR3 sequence reads: CASSRVPQYSNQPQHF. CDR3 sequence (DNA): TGTGCCAGTAGTCGGGTCCCCCAATATAGCAATCAGCCCCAGCATTTT.

The chain joins TRBV9 to TRBJ1-5, with D perhaps TRBD1 (5 bases). Germline CDR1 and CDR2: SGDLS and YYNGEE. The CDR3 contains 15 residues. The germline V and J ends were trimmed by 0 bases and 4 bases, with 11 bases remaining between them. The DNA for the CDR3 is TGTGCCAGCAGCGTAGAGGCAGGGCCAAATCAGCCCCAGCATTTT. Protein sequence: CASSVEAGPNQPQHF.

The V gene is TRBV4-3, the J gene TRBJ2-3, with D tentatively TRBD2 (6 bases). With 1 base removed from V and 5 bases from J, the gap between germline ends came to 13 bases. Germline assignment: CDR1 LGHNA and CDR2 YSLEER. This CDR3 is built from 15 residues. In DNA form, the CDR3 reads TGCGCCAGCAGCCAAGTGGGGGGTGGCATAGATACGCAGTATTTT. Amino acid sequence: CASSQVGGGIDTQYF.

In nucleotides, the CDR3 is TGCAGCGCCTCCAGGGGCCAGGGCTCCTACAATGAGCAGTTCTTC. This sequence encodes CSASRGQGSYNEQFF. This chain uses TRBV29-1 with TRBJ2-1, with a possible D match to TRBD1 (6 bases). CDR1 and CDR2 (germline): SQVTM, ANQGSEA. The V gene lost 7 bases and the J gene lost 0 bases, with 16 bases spanning the gap. CDR3 length: 15 amino acids.

The J gene is TRBJ1-2, the V gene TRBV6-5, with D hard to call. The germline V gene encodes CDR1 MNHEY and CDR2 SVGAGI. The CDR3 runs to 14 residues. The V end lost 11 bases, the J end lost 8 bases, and 24 bases lay between the germline ends. The CDR3 DNA sequence: TGTGCCTACCCTCCTAGGCCCTCTGGGGAGGGCTACACCTTC. Its protein product is CAYPPRPSGEGYTF.

This chain connects TRBV10-2 to TRBJ2-7, with 8 bases identical to TRBD1. This CDR3 has 14 amino acids. Germline loops: CDR1 WSHSY, CDR2 SAAADI. J gave up 5 bases and V 6 bases, and 9 bases lay outside the gene matches. This CDR3 is CASRKAQGAHEQYF. CDR3 nucleotide sequence: TGCGCCAGCAGGAAGGCGCAGGGGGCCCACGAGCAGTACTTC.

V and J are TRBV11-2 and TRBJ2-7; unclear D gene. The CDR3 has 14 amino acids. Germline V gene sequence: CDR1 SGHAT, CDR2 FQNNGV. Trimming pared 1 base from V and 3 bases from J, leaving 10 bases between. The CDR3 protein is CASSLARILYEQYF. In DNA, the CDR3 is TGTGCCAGCAGCTTAGCCAGGATCCTCTACGAGCAGTACTTC.

The chain is built from TRBV7-8 and TRBJ1-5, with D perhaps matching TRBD1 (5 bases). Germline V gene data show CDR1 as SGHVS and CDR2 as FQNEAQ. CDR3 length: 13 residues. V was trimmed by 6 bases and J by 4 bases, leaving 10 bases between them. CDR3: CASSRGSNQPQHF. CDR3 DNA sequence: TGTGCCAGCAGTCGGGGGTCTAATCAGCCCCAGCATTTT. Filled out from reference TRBV7-8 and TRBJ1-5, the complete variable domain reads GAGVSQSPRYKVAKRGQDVALRCDPISGHVSLFWYQQALGQGPEFLTYFQNEAQLDKSGLPSDRFFAERPEGSVSTLKIQRTQQEDSAVYLCASSRGSNQPQHFGDGTRLSIL.

The rearrangement links TRBV2 to TRBJ1-2; 7 positions match TRBD1. Losses at the gene ends were 8 bases for V and 4 bases for J; bases not matched to a gene: 16. Germline V gene sequence: CDR1 SNHLY, CDR2 FYNNEI. The CDR3 contains 16 residues. CDR3 loop: CASGPGSTGRSYGYTF. Here the CDR3 DNA reads TGTGCCAGCGGACCAGGGTCGACAGGGCGAAGCTATGGCTACACCTTC. The variable domain in full, with the rest retrieved from reference TRBV2 and TRBJ1-2, is EPEVTQTPSHQVTQMGQEVILRCVPISNHLYFYWYRQILGQKVEFLVSFYNNEISEKSEIFDDQFSVERPDGSNFTLKIRSTKLEDSAMYFCASGPGSTGRSYGYTFGSGTRLTVV.

This clone was counted once. DNA for the CDR3: TGTGCCAGCTCACTCCGGACAGGGCTTTACTCACCCCTCCACTTT. This sequence encodes CASSLRTGLYSPLHF. The rearrangement joins TRBV18 to TRBJ1-6; TRBD1 matches at 8 bases. The V segment lost 4 bases and the J segment 10 bases; nucleotides outside the gene matches: 9. This CDR3 comprises 15 residues. Germline CDR1 reads KGHSH; CDR2 reads LQKENI.

The chain is built from TRBV5-6 and TRBJ1-2; 12 nucleotides match TRBD1. Germline V CDR1 and CDR2: SGHDT, YYEEEE. This CDR3 has 17 amino acids. After removal of 4 bases from V and 2 bases from J, the junction contained 9 bases not matched to a gene. The chain's CDR3 is CASSVFGTGGANYGYTF. Here the CDR3 DNA reads TGTGCCAGCAGCGTCTTCGGGACAGGGGGCGCCAACTATGGCTACACCTTC.

As concerns this clone: At the DNA level, this CDR3 is encoded by other sequences in the same sample as well. V is TRBV30 and J is TRBJ1-1; D call uncertain. V lost 0 bases and J 2 bases, leaving 7 bases between the germline ends. There are 13 residues in the CDR3. Germline CDR1 GTSNPN, CDR2 SVGIG (reference sequence). The CDR3 region is CAWSVGGNTEAFF. The CDR3 DNA sequence: TGTGCCTGGAGTGTAGGCGGCAACACTGAAGCTTTCTTT.

Here the CDR3 DNA reads TGTGCCAGCAGTTATTTTAGGGCAGGGGAAGCTTTCTTT. Protein: CASSYFRAGEAFF. The chain employs TRBV6-2 or TRBV6-3 and TRBJ1-1; the D gene is possibly TRBD1 (5 bases). From germline, CDR1 is MNHEY and CDR2 SVGEGT. The V gene lost 3 bases and the J gene lost 8 bases, with 13 bases spanning the gap. This CDR3 comprises 13 residues.

This chain connects TRBV5-8 to TRBJ1-2, with D tentatively TRBD1 (5 bases). Germline V CDR1 and CDR2: SGHTS, YDEGEE. This CDR3 is 15 amino acids long. V lost 0 bases to trimming and J lost 1 base, with 10 bases between them. CDR3 sequence (DNA): TGTGCCAGCAGCTTGGAGGCAGGGATTAACTATGGCTACACCTTC. Its translation is CASSLEAGINYGYTF.

The chain carries TRBV7-8 and TRBJ2-7; 15 bases fit TRBD2. CDR3 length: 14 residues. V shed 8 bases and J 4 bases; nucleotides not matched to a gene: 3. Germline CDR1 and CDR2: SGHVS and FQNEAQ. The CDR3 spells CASRGTSGGYEQYF. The CDR3 DNA sequence: TGTGCCAGCCGGGGGACTAGCGGGGGGTACGAGCAGTACTTC.

The J gene is TRBJ2-2, the V gene TRBV6-6, with 10 bases lining up with TRBD2. Trimming removed 6 bases from V and 4 bases from J; junction bases left unmatched: 11. The CDR3 is made up of 17 amino acids. Germline V gene lookup returns CDR1 MNHNY and CDR2 SVGAGI (reference sequence). In DNA form, the CDR3 reads TGTGCCAGCAGCCGATGGAGCGGGGGGGCAATCACCGGGGAGCTGTTTTTT. Translating gives CASSRWSGGAITGELFF.

The chain joins TRBV6-7 to TRBJ2-5; 10 bases agree with TRBD2. TRBV6-7 is recorded as an ORF, its role being uncertain. Losses at the gene ends were 2 bases for V and 5 bases for J; bases not matched to a gene: 5. The CDR3 is 15 amino acids. The CDR3 protein is CASSYPAGGRETQYF. Written as DNA, the CDR3 is TGTGCCAGCAGTTACCCAGCGGGGGGGCGGGAGACCCAGTACTTC.

The chain joins TRBV2 to TRBJ1-1, with D tentatively TRBD1 (5 bases). The CDR3 has 13 residues. The germline V and J ends were trimmed by 4 bases and 2 bases, with 8 bases remaining between them. From germline, CDR1 is SNHLY and CDR2 FYNNEI. Here the CDR3 DNA reads TGTGCCAGCAGTGGGAGGGGAAACACTGAAGCTTTCTTT. The encoded protein is CASSGRGNTEAFF.